This T cell receptor beta chain was sequenced in a study of blood T cell repertoires in COVID-19 (dated by TCRdb to 2019 to 2021). Study-level background: Recovered participants in ImmuneRACE Cohort 3 were defined as having two consecutive negative NP/OP PCR tests, clearance from a healthcare professional, or resolution of symptoms. Collaborator samples came from the United States, Italy and Spain and covered acute and convalescent phases of COVID-19. The prospective study material was composed of cDNA or gDNA derived from T cells, B-cell-depleted T cells, or PBMCs. The dataset comprised deeply sampled blood TCRbeta repertoires from subjects exposed to, actively infected with, or recovered from COVID-19. The repertoires were released in a freely available public database meant as a resource for research on the immune response to SARS-CoV-2. Samples came from the ongoing ImmuneRACE study (first 160 participants) plus 1,254 subjects from 6 global collaborators. Sample metadata almost always included a de-identified subject ID, COVID-19 status, age in years and sex. HLA class I and class II types, where available, came from metadata supplied by the sample provider rather than from assay-based typing.

Enrolling through a virtual design, the prospective study's participants ranged in age from roughly 18 to 89 years and lived across roughly 24 United States geographic areas. In the prospective study, participants were assigned to cohorts based on the clinical history participants reported in a screening survey and a study questionnaire. Each participant in the prospective study had whole blood, serum and a nasopharyngeal or oropharyngeal swab collected by mobile phlebotomists. Over a roughly 2-month period, participants in the prospective study had the option of providing additional blood draws and questionnaires. Before DNA extraction, prospective study blood samples were shipped either frozen or at room temperature. Reading the germline V gene gives CDR1 SGHDN and CDR2 FVKESK. V and J lose 4 bases and 2 bases, and a span of 13 bases separates them. The CDR3 starts with the cysteine, ends with the phenylalanine, and has 15 residues. Kept here is only the CDR3 DNA, which spans 45 bases and is read in frame from base 1.

In this sample, this clone turned up a few times. No cognate antigen has been identified for it. Qualities for individual bases were not recorded, and no much larger clone is one base off. General study outcomes and caveats: How much clinical and demographic metadata was included differed by source and by participant, and the metadata was provided uncurated.

The immunoSEQ Assay, a bias-controlled multiplex PCR, was used to amplify TCRbeta CDR3 regions from genomic DNA. From the authors' description of their analysis: The number of nucleated cells in each sample was estimated by amplification of reference gene primers within the assay. To quantify the absolute abundance of each unique TCRbeta CDR3 rearrangement, sequence reads were collapsed and filtered. For each sample, productive Simpson clonality was calculated as the square root of Simpson's diversity index over productive rearrangements. In its TCRdb copy, this immuneACCESS table keeps in-frame sequences only and misses some clones. Where compared with another copy, unresolved V genes explain less than half of these, and the others have no known cause. The V and J calls and the clone size are those of that table, but D and trimming were determined from the DNA. The sample data list about 170,000 clones, and 79% of these were observed just once. The leading ten clones occupy around 20% of the sample.

The chain is assembled from TRBV14 and TRBJ2-3; 5 matching bases give a weak D call of TRBD2. The receptor's source is a woman in her 70s in a cohort exposed to, infected with or recovered from COVID-19 (not recorded which). Sample: PBMCs or T cells enriched from blood (not recorded which). This receptor carries the CDR3 CASSRWRASTDTQYF. Here is the DNA: TGTGCCAGCAGCCGTTGGCGGGCCTCCACAGATACGCAGTATTTT.